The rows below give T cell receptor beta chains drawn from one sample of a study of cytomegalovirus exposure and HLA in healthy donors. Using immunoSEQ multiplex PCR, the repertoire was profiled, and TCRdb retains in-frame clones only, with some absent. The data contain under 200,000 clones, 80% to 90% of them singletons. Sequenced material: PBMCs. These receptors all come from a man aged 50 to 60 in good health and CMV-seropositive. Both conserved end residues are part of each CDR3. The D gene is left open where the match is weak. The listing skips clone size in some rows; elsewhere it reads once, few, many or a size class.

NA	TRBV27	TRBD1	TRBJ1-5	CASSYRGGNQPQHF	TGTGCCAGCAGTTACAGGGGTGGCAATCAGCCCCAGCATTTT
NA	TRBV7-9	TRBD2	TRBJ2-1	CASSLAFSSGSENEQFF	TGTGCCAGCAGCTTAGCGTTCTCAAGCGGGAGTGAAAATGAGCAGTTCTTC
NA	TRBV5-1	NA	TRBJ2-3	CASSIGGRSTDTQYF	TGCGCCAGCAGTATTGGGGGCCGAAGCACAGATACGCAGTATTTT
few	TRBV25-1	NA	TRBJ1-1	CASSEFRGGTEAFF	TGTGCCAGCAGTGAATTTAGGGGAGGCACTGAAGCTTTCTTT
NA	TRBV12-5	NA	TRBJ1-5	CASGLAASFQPQHF	TGTGCTAGTGGTTTGGCCGCGAGTTTTCAGCCCCAGCATTTT
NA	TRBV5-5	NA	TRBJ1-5	CASSPQDTLGSYQPQHF	TGTGCCAGCAGCCCACAGGACACCTTGGGGTCGTATCAGCCCCAGCATTTT
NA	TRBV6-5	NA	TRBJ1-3	CASSSEDSHSGNTIYF	TGTGCCAGCAGTTCTGAGGACAGCCACTCTGGAAACACCATATATTTT
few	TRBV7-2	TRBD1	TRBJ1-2	CASRMTGEGGYTF	TGTGCCAGCAGAATGACAGGGGAAGGTGGCTACACCTTC
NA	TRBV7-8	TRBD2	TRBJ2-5	CASSLETSGGIEQYF	TGTGCCAGCAGCTTAGAGACTAGCGGGGGGATAGAGCAGTACTTC
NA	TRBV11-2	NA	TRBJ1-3	CASSRQDGNTIYF	TGTGCCAGCAGCCGACAAGATGGAAACACCATATATTTT
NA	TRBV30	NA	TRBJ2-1	CAWSVRSHEQFF	TGTGCCTGGAGTGTACGAAGCCATGAGCAGTTCTTC
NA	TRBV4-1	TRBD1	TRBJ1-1	CASSQAGQGRTEAFF	TGCGCCAGCAGCCAGGCTGGACAGGGAAGGACTGAAGCTTTCTTT
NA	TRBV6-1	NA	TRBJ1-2	CASSPFDGYTF	TGTGCCAGCAGCCCGTTCGATGGCTACACCTTC
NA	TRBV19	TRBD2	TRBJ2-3	CASRVAGGAGDTQYF	TGTGCCAGTAGGGTAGCGGGGGGGGCCGGAGATACGCAGTATTTT
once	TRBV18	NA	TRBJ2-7	CASSPPSSYEQYF	TGTGCCAGCTCACCCCCCAGCTCCTACGAGCAGTACTTC
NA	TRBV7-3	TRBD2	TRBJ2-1	CASSLGPGLAGVNEQFF	TGTGCCAGCAGCTTGGGCCCGGGACTAGCGGGAGTCAATGAGCAGTTCTTC
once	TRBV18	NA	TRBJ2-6	CASSPPPPGANVLTF	TGTGCCAGCTCACCACCTCCTCCTGGGGCCAACGTCCTGACTTTC
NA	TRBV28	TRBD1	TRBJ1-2	CASSFAGGNGYTF	TGTGCCAGCAGTTTCGCAGGGGGCAATGGCTACACCTTC
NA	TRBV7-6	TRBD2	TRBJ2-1	CASSSLAGGSRSYNEQFF	TGTGCCAGCAGCTCACTAGCGGGAGGCTCGCGCTCCTACAATGAGCAGTTCTTC
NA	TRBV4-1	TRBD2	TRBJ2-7	CASSQDDKLADPPYEQYF	TGCGCCAGCAGCCAAGATGACAAACTAGCGGACCCCCCCTACGAGCAGTACTTC
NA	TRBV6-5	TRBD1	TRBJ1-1	CASRAPGQGNTEAFF	TGTGCCAGCAGAGCCCCGGGACAGGGGAACACTGAAGCTTTCTTT
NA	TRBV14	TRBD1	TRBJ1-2	CASSQERTGYGYTF	TGTGCCAGCAGCCAAGAGAGGACAGGCTATGGCTACACCTTC
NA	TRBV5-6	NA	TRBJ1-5	CASSRTASNQPQHF	TGTGCCAGCAGCCGGACAGCCAGCAATCAGCCCCAGCATTTT
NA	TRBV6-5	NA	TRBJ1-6	CASSQQPFIPPLHF	TGTGCCAGCAGCCAACAGCCCTTTATTCCACCCCTCCACTTT
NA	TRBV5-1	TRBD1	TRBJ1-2	CASSGDRASGYTF	TGCGCCAGCAGCGGAGACAGGGCAAGCGGCTACACCTTC
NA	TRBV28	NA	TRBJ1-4	CASSRQSATNEKLFF	TGTGCCAGCAGTAGACAGTCTGCAACTAATGAAAAACTGTTTTTT
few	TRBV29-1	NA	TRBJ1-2	CSVVSGDGYTF	TGCAGCGTTGTTTCGGGAGATGGCTACACCTTC
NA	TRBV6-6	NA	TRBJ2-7	CASSYPQGPYEQYF	TGTGCCAGCAGTTACCCCCAGGGCCCCTACGAGCAGTACTTC
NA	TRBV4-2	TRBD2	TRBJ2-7	CASSLFLHGTSGAINSYEQYF	TGTGCCAGCAGCCTCTTCCTCCACGGGACTAGCGGGGCCATAAACTCCTACGAGCAGTACTTC
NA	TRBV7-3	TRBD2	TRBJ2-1	CASSFGLANEQFF	TGTGCCAGCAGCTTCGGACTAGCGAATGAGCAGTTCTTC
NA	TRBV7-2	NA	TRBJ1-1	CASSTGSGTEAFF	TGTGCCAGCAGCACCGGTTCGGGCACTGAAGCTTTCTTT